This T cell receptor beta chain was identified in a study of blood T cell repertoires in COVID-19. Study-level information: Sources were T cells, B-cell-depleted T cells, or PBMCs; the material itself was cDNA or gDNA.

A note on this clone: Other nucleotide sequences from this sample produce the same CDR3.

The CDR3 sequence is 12 residues long. The V gene lost 3 bases and the J gene lost 4 bases, with 7 bases spanning the gap. Germline V gene sequence: CDR1 SGHNT, CDR2 YYREEE (reference sequence). TCRdb's copy holds only in-frame clones and misses some; the assay was immunoSEQ multiplex PCR. This sample carries a few hundred thousand clones, 70% to 90% of them seen once, and the ten largest clones take roughly 2.3%. Those enrolled, adults aged roughly 18 to 89 years, came from about two dozen US areas. Grouping used clinical history reported by participants in a survey and questionnaire. Recovered status in Cohort 3 required two negative PCRs, clearance, or symptom resolution.

The TCR sequence derives from a man aged 25-40 years who had recovered from COVID-19. The sequenced sample consisted of PBMCs or T cells enriched from blood (not recorded which). The rearrangement joins TRBV5-4 to TRBJ1-2; maybe TRBD1 (6 bases). The CDR3 protein is CASSSDSYGYTF. The CDR3, as DNA: TGTGCCAGCAGCTCGGACAGCTATGGCTACACCTTC.